This T cell receptor (beta chain) was sequenced for a study of cytomegalovirus exposure and HLA in healthy donors (TCRdb year 2017). Study-wide context: According to a later analysis, one platform produced both the 100 to 150 validation repertoires and the roughly 650 repertoires of the first cohort. A separate validation cohort of roughly 130 different subjects was used in addition to the roughly 620-subject first cohort. High-throughput TCR immunosequencing, statistical association of individual TCRs with disease status, and machine learning were combined to predict cytomegalovirus infection status. The study aimed to test whether signatures of past pathogen exposure could be identified by cataloging public T cell receptors.

The library relied on the immunoSEQ multiplex PCR assay. Per the authors' processing: A statistical classification framework was built to diagnose cytomegalovirus status from the catalog of TCR beta chain sequences. Drawn from immuneACCESS, this table holds only the in-frame rearrangements with V and J called that TCRdb kept. Clones are partly lost; checked studies trace under half to an unresolved V gene and leave the rest unexplained. V, J and clone size derive from that table, while D and trimming were established from the DNA sequence. The sample includes around 98,000 clones, with roughly 89% observed a single time. Roughly 4% of the sample is in the top ten clones. Regarding this clone: This receptor's antigen is unknown. Base qualities are not at hand, and no much larger clone is one base apart.

What the authors observed across the whole study: In vitro tests confirmed that a few of the cytomegalovirus-associated TCR beta chains recognize cytomegalovirus antigens. In the study, about 150 TCR beta chains were listed as associated with cytomegalovirus. Subsequent analysis determined that TCRs grouped into clusters in the first cohort also showed a tendency toward co-occurrence across the roughly 130 validation repertoires, and about 93% of cluster scores exceeded 0. According to the authors, the approach could potentially be generalized to other disease states and immunological phenotypes. Cytomegalovirus status was reported to be diagnosed by the classifier with high specificity and sensitivity in both the original and validation cohorts. A later analysis lacked HLA typing for the validation cohort, so it scored co-occurrence in that cohort across all 110 or so repertoires. Across donors, most TCR sequences were observed very rarely, whereas some public TCRs were present in many individuals.

CDR1 and CDR2 (SGHVS, FNYEAQ) derive from the germline V gene. Taken from cysteine to phenylalanine, the CDR3 has 13 residues. The read is trimmed to its CDR3 DNA, 39 bases read in frame from base 1. The junction carries 9 bases between V and J, which are trimmed by 1 base and 8 bases respectively. Separate from the approximately 730-subject first cohort, the validation cohort of more than 90 subjects was the group to which the donors belonged. This receptor was obtained from a woman aged 30 to 39 in good health and CMV-seronegative. The V and J genes are TRBV7-6 and TRBJ1-5, with TRBD1 as a weak D call on 6 bases. Sequenced material: PBMCs. CDR3 region: CASSLDRGKPQHF. The sequence in DNA is TGTGCCAGCAGCTTAGATAGGGGGAAGCCCCAGCATTTT.